This T cell receptor beta chain was obtained from a study of PD-1 blockade in classical Hodgkin lymphoma. V lost 0 bases and J lost 5, with 13 bases in between. CDR3 length: 15 residues. Germline V gene sequence: CDR1 GTSNPN, CDR2 SVGIG (reference sequence). Each patient's relapse followed autologous stem cell transplantation, and brentuximab vedotin exposure varied. Using immunoSEQ multiplex PCR, the repertoire was profiled, and TCRdb retains in-frame clones only, with some absent. The table has about 36,000 clones, 69% seen once. In this sample, this clone turned up many times. The material was peripheral blood mononuclear cells (PBMCs), obtained before the second cycle of nivolumab. The TCR sequence derives from a human donor with classical Hodgkin lymphoma. The V call is TRBV30, the J call TRBJ1-4; tentative D call: TRBD1 (6 bases). CDR3 region: CAWSVRGAGNEKLFF. The DNA for the CDR3 is TGTGCCTGGAGTGTACGGGGGGCAGGGAATGAAAAACTGTTTTTT.